This T cell receptor (beta chain) comes out of a study of shared clonotypes between healthy human individuals. Study results and caveats: Generally, naive subsets (rather than memory subsets) showed larger estimated richness.

An assay was performed, and its level was deep. Per the original methods: ImmunoSEQ gave junction-only sequences without quality scores, so filtering differed. Here immunoSEQ multiplex PCR was the method, and the copy in TCRdb shows in-frame clones only, minus some. That table furnishes V, J and clone size, whereas the DNA furnished D and trimming. The sample contains roughly 2.5 million clones, more than 90% of which appear only once. Partitioning of CD4+ cells yielded a CD45RA+ naive subset and a CD45RA-negative memory subset. As for this clone: Its antigen remains unknown. One junction end disagrees with the germline gene, perhaps due to a read error.

Germline CDR1 is SSHAT and CDR2 is FNYEAQ (reference sequence). This CDR3 contains 15 residues. The clonotype was recovered from a man younger than 30 in good health. The chain uses TRBV7-7 and TRBJ2-7, with TRBD1 as a possible D gene (5 bases). The sample consisted of naive CD4+ T cells sorted from blood. Regarding subset: CD45RA+ positively selected. The CDR3 sequence: CASSQGEANSYEQYF. In nucleotides, the CDR3 is TGTGCTAGCAGCCAGGGCGAGGCCAACTCCTACGAGCAGTACTTC.